This TCR beta chain was sequenced for a study of shared clonotypes between healthy human individuals. Study-wide results and limits: Between a few donors, naive CD4 clonotypes were shared at a level of about 5%.

Data came from immunoSEQ multiplex PCR; TCRdb stores just in-frame clones and leaves some out. The table records hundreds of thousands of clones, under 80% of them present only once. About this clone: Its antigen is unidentified.

Losses at the gene ends were 3 bases for V and 3 bases for J; bases not matched to a gene: 8. Germline loops: CDR1 MDHEN, CDR2 SYDVKM. This CDR3 is 16 amino acids long. The TCR comes from a woman in her 30s in good health. The V and J genes are TRBV28 and TRBJ2-7; 10 positions agree with TRBD1. Sequencing input: memory CD4+ T cells sorted from blood. Subset described: CD45RA-negative fraction. The CDR3 sequence: CASSFPLGQGLYEQYF. The CDR3 nucleotides are TGTGCCAGCAGTTTCCCGCTGGGACAGGGGCTCTACGAGCAGTACTTC.